This T cell receptor beta chain is from a study of identical twins. TCRdb reanalysed the 5' RACE reads using MiXCR and keeps one entry per CDR3 protein. The table lists hundreds of thousands of distinct CDR3 sequences, approximately 6.1% of them singletons. Per the germline V gene, CDR1 is SGHNT and CDR2 is YYREEE (reference sequence). There are 15 residues in the CDR3. V was pared by 4 bases and J by 0 bases, with 6 bases of the junction left unmatched. What was sequenced was naive T cells sorted from blood. The chain carries TRBV5-4 and TRBJ2-5, with 7 bases identical to TRBD1. The TCR sequence derives from a young man in good health. The CDR3: CASSLKDRYQETQYF. The CDR3 DNA reads TGTGCCAGCAGCCTGAAGGACAGGTACCAAGAGACCCAGTACTTC.